Below, one TCR beta chain is given with its context. This clonotype occurred many times. Its recognized antigen is unknown. Base qualities are not recorded, but no much larger clone differs from it by a single base. The cysteine opens and the phenylalanine closes a CDR3 of 15 amino acids. Of all the DNA, just the CDR3 is kept, 45 bases in frame from base 1. CDR1 LGHDT and CDR2 YNNKEL are derived from the germline V gene (reference sequence). At the junction V is shortened by 3 bases and J by 4 bases; bases outside the gene matches: 5. Libraries were built with 5' RACE. This sample was sequenced with a NextSeq 500. The TCR library protocol attached a unique molecular identifier to each TCR cDNA molecule to allow correction of PCR and sequencing errors. The source study handled its data this way. TCR identification, UMI-based error correction and CDR3 extraction were all carried out with Decombinator tools. TCRs above a frequency of 2 per 1,000, corresponding to the top 1% of the tumor frequency distribution, were defined as expanded. Renyi diversity was computed with the R vegan package after each repertoire had been subsampled 100 times to 5,000 TCRs. To build CDR3 similarity networks, amino acid triplet string-kernel similarity was used, and CDR3s were connected when their pairwise similarity was above 0.82. The public sequencing data were trimmed at Q25 with fastp and processed into clonotypes with MiXCR by TCRdb, which kept only in-frame beta chains. Rows matching on CDR3 protein sequence are summarized as one entry with the most common DNA and genes. V and J calls and clone size were set by TCRdb, not the authors. This sample is represented by about 47,000 distinct CDR3 sequences; 6.5% to 7.5% of them were singletons. The ten largest clones add up to around 36% of the sample.

This entry is derived from a study of spatial heterogeneity in lung cancer (dated by TCRdb to about 2019). About the investigation overall: Samples were obtained from over 70 patients with early-stage, untreated non-small cell lung cancer from the lung TRACERx cohort. Follow-up PBMC samples were sequenced whenever available, and the median time to follow-up was approximately two years after resection. More beta-chain than alpha-chain transcripts were consistently detected, likely reflecting higher beta-chain transcript abundance. In the raw uncorrected reads, each unique combination of TCR and UMI appeared more than ten times on average. In non-small cell lung cancer, the study made a quantitative comparison of TCR alpha and beta repertoires among multiple tumor regions, matched nontumor lung and blood. TCR repertoire features were related to nonsynonymous mutation counts determined by whole-exome sequencing of tumor tissue. Both alpha and beta chains were TCR-sequenced in hundreds of tumor regions, approximately 67 matched nontumor lung samples and roughly 50 PBMC samples obtained at surgery.

Overall results and qualifications from the work: Ubiquitous expanded tumor TCRs showed up in blood more often at tumor resection than at routine follow-up. Additional single-cell paired TCR alpha and beta sequencing was considered necessary to confirm, at a functional level, the hypothesis that regional TCRs recognize regional mutations. Comparisons of baseline and follow-up blood repertoires included only around 15 patients.

Sample time point, as interpreted from the label and publication: blood at routine non-recurrence follow-up after resection. TCR sequencing used whole RNA extracted from tumor and nontumor lung tissue, or from cryopreserved PBMC samples, without cell sorting. Only patients for whom sufficient RNA was available from at least two tumor regions were selected for TCR sequencing. The origin of this receptor is a female donor with early-stage non-small cell lung cancer. The specimen comprised PBMCs, sampled at follow-up. Recombination linked TRBV3-1 to TRBJ2-1; 8 bases in the junction line up with TRBD1. CDR3 reads: CASSQGDRPYNEQFF. The DNA reads TGTGCCAGCAGCCAGGGGGACAGGCCTTACAATGAGCAGTTCTTC.